Each of the 23 T cell receptor beta chains below was sequenced from the same sample in a study of blood T cell repertoires in COVID-19. The protocol was immunoSEQ multiplex PCR, while the TCRdb copy is restricted to in-frame clones and leaves out a portion. The sample contains about 210,000 clones, over 75% of which appear only once. The material sequenced was peripheral blood. The origin of the receptors is a woman aged 40 to 49 with acute or convalescent COVID-19.

The chain combines TRBV9 with TRBJ2-3; 15 bases agree with TRBD2. The junction had 7 bases not matched to a gene; V was cut back by 2 bases and J by 6 bases. Germline values: CDR1 SGDLS, CDR2 YYNGEE. This CDR3 comprises 17 residues. CDR3 nucleotides: TGTGCCAGCAGCGTTCCCGGGACTAGCGGGGGGCGGGATACGCAGTATTTT. Translating gives CASSVPGTSGGRDTQYF.

The chain uses TRBV19 and TRBJ1-1; the D is unclear. The V gene's germline CDR1 is LNHDA and CDR2 SQIVND (reference sequence). V lost 4 bases, J lost 1 base, and 7 bases lay in between. This CDR3 contains 13 residues. In DNA form, the CDR3 reads TGTGCCAGTAGTACAGGAAAGAACACTGAAGCTTTCTTT. Its protein is CASSTGKNTEAFF.

The rearrangement joins TRBV7-9 to TRBJ1-4; TRBD1 is a possible D gene (6 bases). Germline V lookup: CDR1 SEHNR, CDR2 FQNEAQ (reference sequence). The CDR3 covers 15 residues. Deletions cut 1 base from V and 2 bases from J, with 8 bases between. CDR3 residues: CASSLDRATNEKLFF. The CDR3 DNA reads TGTGCCAGCAGCTTAGACAGGGCCACTAATGAAAAACTGTTTTTT.

The chain employs TRBV19 and TRBJ1-1, with 9 bases lining up with TRBD1. The junction had 8 bases not matched to a gene; V was cut back by 9 bases and J by 3 bases. CDR3 size: 14 residues. In germline, CDR1 is LNHDA, CDR2 SQIVND (reference sequence). CDR3: CASQTGGADTEAFF. The CDR3 region has the DNA TGTGCCAGCCAAACAGGGGGCGCAGACACTGAAGCTTTCTTT.

This sequence joins TRBV29-1 and TRBJ1-3; D remains unclear. The germline V and J ends were trimmed by 5 bases and 2 bases, with 4 bases remaining between them. CDR1 and CDR2 (germline): SQVTM, ANQGSEA. There are 11 residues in the CDR3. CDR3 DNA sequence: TGCAGCGTTATCACTGGAAACACCATATATTTT. Translated, it gives CSVITGNTIYF.

This clone was counted a single time. The rearrangement links TRBV30 to TRBJ1-1; tentatively, D is TRBD1 (6 bases). The CDR3 has 13 amino acids. V was shortened by 3 bases and J by 4 bases, with 12 bases between the two germline ends. Germline values: CDR1 GTSNPN, CDR2 SVGIG (reference sequence). The CDR3 is CAWSRQGPTEAFF. CDR3 coding DNA: TGTGCCTGGAGCAGGCAGGGGCCCACTGAAGCTTTCTTT.

This chain joins TRBV10-2 and TRBJ1-1, with a tentative D call TRBD1 (6 bases). This CDR3 is built from 13 residues. Germline assignment: CDR1 WSHSY and CDR2 SAAADI. Trimming cost V 7 bases and J 5 bases, with 14 bases left between them. This CDR3 is CASNRGAHTEAFF. In DNA, the CDR3 is TGCGCCAGCAATCGGGGGGCGCATACTGAAGCTTTCTTT.

The V gene is TRBV19, the J gene TRBJ1-2, with no clear D. V lost 7 bases to trimming and J lost 4 bases, with 10 bases between them. Germline V lookup: CDR1 LNHDA, CDR2 SQIVND (reference sequence). CDR3 size: 12 residues. The CDR3 sequence is CASTGSGYGYTF. The CDR3, as DNA: TGTGCCAGTACTGGTAGTGGCTATGGCTACACCTTC.

The chain links TRBV10-3 to TRBJ1-2; D is unclear. The V end was cut by 7 bases, the J end by 8 bases, with 20 bases between. CDR3 size: 14 residues. CDR1 ENHRY and CDR2 SYGVKD come from the germline V gene. The CDR3 here is CAITTTGSTRGYTF. As DNA, the CDR3 is TGTGCCATCACCACAACGGGGTCCACGAGAGGCTACACCTTC.

The chain uses TRBV29-1 and TRBJ2-1; a possible D gene is TRBD1 (6 bases). Trimming left V 4 bases short and J 4 bases short, with 11 bases between. Germline CDR1 reads SQVTM; CDR2 reads ANQGSEA. This CDR3 has 13 residues. The CDR3, as DNA: TGCAGCGTTGCCGGGACACAGTACAATGAGCAGTTCTTC. It translates to CSVAGTQYNEQFF.

The chain couples TRBV30 to TRBJ1-2; 9 bases are a match to TRBD1. The CDR3 consists of 15 residues. V lost 1 base to trimming and J lost 4 bases; unmatched junction nucleotides: 7. The germline CDR1 and CDR2 sequences are GTSNPN and SVGIG (reference sequence). CDR3 sequence: CAWSARDRASYGYTF. The CDR3 nucleotides read TGTGCCTGGAGTGCCCGGGACAGGGCGAGCTATGGCTACACCTTC.

The chain combines TRBV5-4 with TRBJ2-6, with D possibly being TRBD1 (6 bases). The CDR3 is made up of 16 amino acids. Germline CDR1 reads SGHNT; CDR2 reads YYREEE (reference sequence). Trimming pared 3 bases from V and 0 bases from J, leaving 10 bases between. Here the CDR3 DNA reads TGTGCCAGCAGCTCCGAACAGGGCTCTGGGGCCAACGTCCTGACTTTC. It codes for CASSSEQGSGANVLTF.

This clone has only one observation. V gene TRBV29-1 combines with J gene TRBJ2-4, with D unresolved. Trimming shortened V by 4 bases and J by 8 bases, and 15 bases separated the two germline ends. This CDR3 spans 13 amino acids. Germline V gene data show CDR1 as SQVTM and CDR2 as ANQGSEA. The CDR3 DNA is TGCAGCGTTGTGAGGCCCCCCTCAGACATTCAGTACTTC. It translates to CSVVRPPSDIQYF.

The chain uses TRBV6-5 and TRBJ2-5, with 11 bases identical to TRBD2. The germline V gene encodes CDR1 MNHEY and CDR2 SVGAGI. The J segment lost 3 bases and the V segment lost 7 bases, leaving 4 bases of the junction unmatched. The CDR3 extends over 14 amino acids. CDR3 residues: CASNLAGGEETQYF. DNA of the CDR3: TGTGCCAGCAATCTAGCGGGGGGTGAAGAGACCCAGTACTTC.

This chain links TRBV6-5 with TRBJ1-1; 8 bases are shared with TRBD1. The CDR3 extends over 15 amino acids. V lost 6 bases to trimming and J lost 1 base; unmatched junction nucleotides: 7. Germline CDR1 MNHEY, CDR2 SVGAGI. The CDR3 DNA sequence: TGTGCCAGCAGAGTCGACAGGGGCCCGAACACTGAAGCTTTCTTT. Encoded protein: CASRVDRGPNTEAFF.

This clone has a single count. The chain employs TRBV6-5 and TRBJ1-1; weak D call: TRBD1 (6 bases). The CDR3 totals 15 residues. Deletions cut 6 bases from V and 4 bases from J, with 18 bases between. Germline loops: CDR1 MNHEY, CDR2 SVGAGI. The CDR3 DNA reads TGTGCCAGCAGCCCCACCCAGGGGTTTAGCACTGAAGCTTTCTTT. This gives the protein CASSPTQGFSTEAFF.

This chain links TRBV15 with TRBJ2-7; D may be TRBD1 (5 bases). Looked up from germline, CDR1 is LNHNV and CDR2 is YYDKDF (reference sequence). The CDR3 sequence is 13 residues long. Trimming removed 4 bases from V and 6 bases from J, with 13 bases in between. This chain's CDR3 is CATSKDTFFEQYV. Written as DNA, the CDR3 is TGTGCCACCAGCAAGGACACTTTTTTCGAGCAGTACGTC.

This chain connects TRBV6-5 to TRBJ1-6; 9 bases line up with TRBD1. V shed 4 bases and J 10 bases; nucleotides not matched to a gene: 5. Germline V gene sequence: CDR1 MNHEY, CDR2 SVGAGI. CDR3 size: 14 residues. The CDR3 sequence is CASSWTGERSPLHF. The CDR3 DNA sequence: TGTGCCAGCAGTTGGACAGGGGAACGATCACCCCTCCACTTT.

This clone has a handful of counts. The V gene is TRBV6-4, the J gene TRBJ1-5, with 7 bases fitting TRBD1. Germline values: CDR1 MRHNA, CDR2 SNTAGT. Trimming cost V 6 bases and J 1 base; bases outside gene matches: 3. The CDR3 contains 14 residues. CDR3 bases: TGTGCCAGCAGATGGGACAGAAGCAATCAGCCCCAGCATTTT. Translated, it gives CASRWDRSNQPQHF.

The gene calls are TRBV30 and TRBJ1-1, with TRBD1 as a possible D gene (5 bases). There are 15 residues in the CDR3. Germline V gene sequence: CDR1 GTSNPN, CDR2 SVGIG (reference sequence). V gave up 1 base and J gave up 3 bases, with 15 bases separating them. This chain's CDR3 is CAWSAAGRGDTEAFF. In nucleotides, the CDR3 is TGTGCCTGGAGTGCGGCAGGGCGCGGGGACACTGAAGCTTTCTTT.

The V call is TRBV2, the J call TRBJ1-6, with D possibly being TRBD1 (6 bases). The V and J ends lost 6 bases and 19 bases respectively, with 22 bases between them. CDR1 and CDR2 from the germline V gene are SNHLY and FYNNEI. The CDR3 covers 13 residues. The CDR3 is CASSVNGGQVVHF. CDR3 coding DNA: TGTGCCAGCAGCGTAAACGGGGGGCAGGTGGTTCACTTT.

The gene calls are TRBV24-1 and TRBJ2-7; 10 nucleotides line up with TRBD2. The junction had 5 bases not matched to a gene; V was cut back by 3 bases and J by 1 base. The CDR3 sequence is 16 residues long. Germline assignment: CDR1 KGHDR and CDR2 SFDVKD. The CDR3 sequence is CATSDLTSGDSYEQYV. CDR3 bases: TGTGCCACCAGTGATCTCACTAGCGGGGATTCCTACGAGCAGTACGTC.

The chain combines TRBV9 with TRBJ2-5, with 8 bases that match TRBD1. Germline lookup yields CDR1 SGDLS and CDR2 YYNGEE. This CDR3 has 14 residues. With V trimmed by 5 bases and J by 5 bases, 8 bases remained unmatched. The chain's CDR3 is CASSRQGTRETQYF. The CDR3 DNA reads TGTGCCAGCAGTCGACAGGGGACTCGGGAGACCCAGTACTTC.